This T cell receptor beta chain was retrieved from a study of blood T cell repertoires in COVID-19. Background on the study: PBMCs, B-cell-depleted T cells, or T cells were the source of the cDNA or gDNA that made up the material.

V dropped 4 bases and J dropped 7 bases, with 14 bases sitting between them. The CDR3 sequence is 14 residues long. Germline V gene sequence: CDR1 MNHEY, CDR2 SVGEGT. Sequencing was performed with immunoSEQ multiplex PCR; in TCRdb, only in-frame clones are kept and a portion is missing. The table shows roughly 140,000 clones, with approximately 82% occurring only once. This clone appeared once. The chain carries TRBV6-2 or TRBV6-3 and TRBJ1-5; D is undetermined. This clonotype was obtained from a woman aged 45-65 years in a cohort sampled during active or convalescent COVID-19. What was sequenced was peripheral blood. The CDR3 spells CASSFYSGWQPQHF. The DNA for the CDR3 is TGTGCCAGCAGTTTTTATTCCGGTTGGCAGCCCCAGCATTTT.